Presented here are 24 T cell receptor beta chains from one specimen sequenced in a study of response to subunit inactivated influenza vaccine. One entry per CDR3 protein, called by TCRdb with MiXCR from the RT-PCR reads. The sample has 500,000 to 650,000 distinct CDR3 sequences; around 8% are singletons. This material consisted of PBMCs from blood, taken less than 30 months after vaccination. Every receptor here comes from a man between 50 and 75 years old who received an inactivated influenza vaccine.

Ten or more counts support this clonotype. The V and J genes are TRBV25-1 and TRBJ2-5; D ambiguous. Germline CDR1 MGHDK, CDR2 SYGVNS. The CDR3 loop spans 14 amino acids. V was clipped by 1 base and J by 1 base, with 7 bases between them. The CDR3 DNA reads as TGTGCCAGCAGTGAATGGAAAGTCCAAGAGACCCAGTACTTC. Amino acids: CASSEWKVQETQYF.

This clonotype was recorded many times. The J gene is TRBJ1-5, the V gene TRBV12-3 or TRBV12-4; maybe TRBD1 (5 bases). This CDR3 is 12 amino acids long. V was trimmed by 2 bases and J by 9 bases, leaving 8 bases between them. The CDR3 loop reads CASSLTRGPQHF. In DNA form, the CDR3 reads TGTGCCAGCAGTTTAACGAGGGGGCCCCAGCATTTT.

J is TRBJ1-4 and V is TRBV5-1; 7 positions match TRBD1. After removal of 4 bases from V and 8 bases from J, the junction contained 8 bases not matched to a gene. Germline V gene data show CDR1 as SGHRS and CDR2 as YFSETQ. CDR3 length: 14 residues. The CDR3: CASSRDRVGEKLFF. CDR3 in DNA: TGCGCCAGCAGCCGAGACAGGGTAGGAGAAAAACTGTTTTTT.

The rearrangement links TRBV4-2 to TRBJ2-7; 7 bases are a match to TRBD1. CDR1 and CDR2 (germline): LGHNA, YNFKEQ. V lost 0 bases to trimming and J lost 4 bases; unmatched junction nucleotides: 18. This CDR3 region has 19 residues. The CDR3 protein is CASSQDLYREGALAYEQYF. The CDR3 coding sequence is TGTGCCAGCAGCCAAGATCTATACCGAGAGGGGGCTTTGGCGTACGAGCAGTACTTC.

This clonotype was recorded at least ten times. The chain is built from TRBV6-1 and TRBJ1-5; D is ambiguous. V gave up 4 bases and J gave up 0 bases, with 13 bases separating them. CDR3 length: 16 amino acids. CDR1 is MNHNS, CDR2 SASEGT, per germline. In DNA form, the CDR3 reads TGTGCCAGCAGTGGAGCAGGCGCTTATAGCAATCAGCCCCAGCATTTT. Its protein product is CASSGAGAYSNQPQHF.

For this clonotype: An end of the junction does not agree with germline; a read error may underlie this. V and J are TRBV3-1 and TRBJ2-1; D not certain. Germline CDR1 and CDR2: LGHDT and YNNKEL (reference sequence). This CDR3 region has 12 residues. CDR3 amino acids: CASSQEALRPVF. The CDR3 coding sequence is TGTGCCAGCAGCCAAGAAGCACTGAGGCCGGTCTTC.

This clonotype was observed many times. The chain carries TRBV2 and TRBJ2-2, with D perhaps matching TRBD1 (6 bases). The V gene lost 6 bases and the J gene lost 5 bases, with 13 bases spanning the gap. Germline CDR1 and CDR2: SNHLY and FYNNEI. This CDR3 comprises 14 residues. As DNA, the CDR3 is TGTGCCAGCAGGACGGGGCAGGGGACCGGGGAGCTGTTTTTT. Translation gives CASRTGQGTGELFF.

The V call is TRBV20-1, the J call TRBJ1-5; TRBD1 might be the D (6 bases). Germline V gene sequence: CDR1 DFQATT, CDR2 SNEGSKA (reference sequence). The V and J ends lost 6 bases and 6 bases respectively, with 21 bases between them. The CDR3 loop spans 15 amino acids. CDR3 sequence (DNA): TGCAGTGCGATCCTCCTCAGGGGCGCGGCTCAGCCCCAGCATTTT. Its protein is CSAILLRGAAQPQHF.

In regard to this clonotype: The junction does not match germline at one end; this may be a read error. The rearrangement joins TRBV12-3 or TRBV12-4 to TRBJ2-7; weak D call: TRBD2 (6 bases). The CDR3 loop spans 11 amino acids. For the CDR3, the DNA is TGTGCCAGCAGTTTGGGGCTAGCGTTAACCTTC. This translates into CASSLGLALTF.

V usage is TRBV6-1 and J usage is TRBJ2-5; D gene uncertain. The CDR3 sequence is 13 residues long. V dropped 3 bases and J dropped 6 bases, with 11 bases sitting between them. Germline CDR1 reads MNHNS; CDR2 reads SASEGT. The CDR3 coding sequence is TGTGCCAGCAGTGAGTTCCCGAACAAGACCCAGTACTTC. Translated, it gives CASSEFPNKTQYF.

This clonotype was picked up many times. In DNA, the CDR3 is TGCGCCAGCAGCTTGGAGGGCAGCGGCAATCAGCCCCAGCATTTT. Protein sequence: CASSLEGSGNQPQHF. J is TRBJ1-5 and V is TRBV5-1; D not certain. There are 15 residues in the CDR3. The V gene's germline CDR1 is SGHRS and CDR2 YFSETQ. The germline V and J ends were trimmed by 0 bases and 2 bases, with 9 bases remaining between them.

This clonotype was seen only a few times. The chain recombines TRBV14 with TRBJ1-1; 8 nucleotides agree with TRBD1. Germline V gene data show CDR1 as SGHDN and CDR2 as FVKESK. The CDR3 loop spans 14 amino acids. V gave up 3 bases and J gave up 4 bases; unmatched junction bases: 4. The CDR3 DNA sequence: TGTGCCAGCAGCCACGCAGGGGGCGTCACTGAAGCTTTCTTT. Its translation: CASSHAGGVTEAFF.

The chain combines TRBV7-8 with TRBJ2-3; 8 positions agree with TRBD1. Germline lookup yields CDR1 SGHVS and CDR2 FQNEAQ. The CDR3 contains 19 residues. Trimming at V came to 2 bases and at J to 2 bases, leaving 15 bases not matched to a gene. This CDR3 is CASSLRWASDRVPTDTQYF. The CDR3 DNA sequence: TGTGCCAGCAGCTTACGTTGGGCTTCGGACAGGGTACCCACAGATACGCAGTATTTT.

This clonotype was counted ten times or more. The genes are TRBV12-3 or TRBV12-4 and TRBJ1-1; tentatively, D is TRBD1 (5 bases). V lost 6 bases and J lost 7, with 15 bases in between. The CDR3 has 13 amino acids. CDR3 coding DNA: TGTGCCAGCAGGGTACAGGCACTGAATGAAGCTTTCTTT. Translated: CASRVQALNEAFF.

This clonotype was recorded at least ten times. The chain has TRBV7-2 and TRBJ1-6; possible D gene TRBD1, 5 bases. The CDR3 has 15 amino acids. The ends were cut back, 4 bases at V and 5 bases at J, with 12 bases in the middle. Germline loops: CDR1 SGHTA, CDR2 FQGNSA. The CDR3: CASSSTGTDNSPLHF. CDR3 nucleotides: TGTGCCAGCAGCTCCACCGGGACGGATAATTCACCCCTCCACTTT.

This clonotype was recorded a few times. The chain joins TRBV7-2 to TRBJ2-1; 10 bases are shared with TRBD1. This CDR3 region has 15 residues. V trimming: 5 bases; J trimming: 2 bases; junction bases outside the gene matches: 3. Germline values: CDR1 SGHTA, CDR2 FQGNSA. The CDR3 region has the DNA TGTGCCAGCAGCATAGGACAGGGGGCCTACAATGAGCAGTTCTTC. It codes for CASSIGQGAYNEQFF.

The rearrangement uses TRBV10-3 and TRBJ1-1; D unresolved. Germline-derived CDR1 and CDR2 are ENHRY and SYGVKD. The CDR3 length is 13 residues. With 2 bases removed from V and 4 bases from J, the gap between germline ends came to 8 bases. In DNA, the CDR3 is TGTGCCATCAGTGAGCCTCCCGTCACTGAAGCTTTCTTT. This translates into CAISEPPVTEAFF.

The chain has TRBV5-1 and TRBJ2-5; 12 nucleotides line up with TRBD2. Per germline, CDR1 SGHRS and CDR2 YFSETQ. The CDR3 is made up of 17 amino acids. Unmatched junction bases numbered 11, after V lost 4 bases and J lost 4 bases. This CDR3 reads CASSASLTSGSSETQYF. The DNA for the CDR3 is TGCGCCAGCAGCGCTTCTTTGACTAGCGGGAGTTCAGAGACCCAGTACTTC. Variable domain in full (rest from reference TRBV5-1 and TRBJ2-5): KAGVTQTPRYLIKTRGQQVTLSCSPISGHRSVSWYQQTPGQGLQFLFEYFSETQRNKGNFPGRFSGRQFSNSRSEMNVSTLELGDSALYLCASSASLTSGSSETQYFGPGTRLLVL.

The chain carries TRBV20-1 and TRBJ2-6, with D uncertain. V was shortened by 6 bases and J by 0 bases, with 6 bases between the two germline ends. Germline V lookup: CDR1 DFQATT, CDR2 SNEGSKA (reference sequence). The CDR3 contains 13 residues. The CDR3, as DNA: TGCAGTGCGTATCGCTCTGGGGCCAACGTCCTGACTTTC. Translated: CSAYRSGANVLTF.

This clonotype was observed a handful of times. V gene TRBV6-2 or TRBV6-3 combines with J gene TRBJ2-6; 10 nucleotides align to TRBD2. V lost 2 bases, J lost 2 bases, and 9 bases stayed unmatched. The germline V gene encodes CDR1 MNHEY and CDR2 SVGEGT. This CDR3 contains 19 residues. In DNA, the CDR3 is TGTGCCAGCAGTTACCCCCGGACTAGCGGTTCGACTGGGGCCAACGTCCTGACTTTC. Protein product: CASSYPRTSGSTGANVLTF.

A few counts support this clonotype. The chain combines TRBV5-1 with TRBJ1-1; the match to TRBD1 covers 8 bases. Germline CDR1 SGHRS, CDR2 YFSETQ. V lost 4 bases, J lost 0 bases, and 5 bases stayed unmatched. This CDR3 comprises 15 residues. This CDR3 is CASSLGQVLNTEAFF. In DNA, the CDR3 is TGCGCCAGCAGCCTGGGACAGGTCCTGAACACTGAAGCTTTCTTT.

This chain joins TRBV6-1 and TRBJ1-1, with 8 bases matching TRBD1. Unmatched junction bases numbered 12, after V lost 7 bases and J lost 5 bases. The germline V gene has CDR1 MNHNS and CDR2 SASEGT. The CDR3 has 15 amino acids. The CDR3 loop reads CASNFRTGTLTEAFF. The CDR3 region has the DNA TGTGCCAGCAACTTCCGGACAGGGACCCTGACTGAAGCTTTCTTT.

This clonotype came up a few times. The genes are TRBV6-5 and TRBJ2-1, with 7 bases matching TRBD2. V lost 3 bases to trimming and J lost 0 bases; unmatched junction nucleotides: 2. The length of the CDR3 is 15 residues. CDR1 is MNHEY, CDR2 SVGAGI, per germline. CDR3 loop: CASSYVAGSYNEQFF. Here the CDR3 DNA reads TGTGCCAGCAGTTATGTAGCGGGCTCCTACAATGAGCAGTTCTTC.

This clonotype was counted a few times. The V and J genes are TRBV5-1 and TRBJ1-1; D remains ambiguous. The germline V gene has CDR1 SGHRS and CDR2 YFSETQ. Trimming took off 1 base at V and 5 bases at J, with 9 bases between the two ends. The CDR3 consists of 13 residues. The DNA for the CDR3 is TGCGCCAGCAGCTTGAGTAGTTTGACTGAAGCTTTCTTT. Encoded protein: CASSLSSLTEAFF.